This entry is about one T cell receptor beta chain. This sample is part of a study of PD-L1 blockade in urothelial cancer. Sequenced by immunoSEQ multiplex PCR; TCRdb stores in-frame clones only, minus some. This table holds roughly 45,000 clones, nearly 90% found once. CDR3 length equals 15 residues. CDR1 SNHLY and CDR2 FYNNEI come from the germline V gene. V shed 6 bases and J shed 0 bases, with 15 bases lying between them. Sequenced material: PBMCs, taken around atezolizumab (anti-PD-L1) treatment. The receptor was derived from a man aged 55 to 70 with urothelial cancer. The chain recombines TRBV2 with TRBJ2-7; TRBD1 is a possible D gene (6 bases). This chain's CDR3 is CASRPRGRSSYEQYF. The CDR3, as DNA: TGTGCCAGCAGACCCAGGGGACGGAGCTCCTACGAGCAGTACTTC.